Shown below are 9 T cell receptor beta chains from a single sample sequenced in a study of blood T cell repertoires in COVID-19. Libraries were prepared by immunoSEQ multiplex PCR; TCRdb keeps only in-frame clonotypes and omits some of them. The table shows 250,000 to 300,000 clones, with around nine tenths occurring only once. The sample was PBMCs or T cells enriched from blood (not recorded which). These receptors were obtained from a woman between 35 and 50 years old who had recovered from COVID-19.

This chain links TRBV28 with TRBJ1-1; D remains unclear. Trimming shortened V by 3 bases and J by 0 bases, and 8 bases separated the two germline ends. This CDR3 region has 14 residues. CDR1 and CDR2 from the germline V gene are MDHEN and SYDVKM. The CDR3 region has the DNA TGTGCCAGCAGTTTTCACAGAGTGAACACTGAAGCTTTCTTT. This codes for CASSFHRVNTEAFF.

V and J are TRBV13 and TRBJ1-4, with TRBD1 matching over 8 bases. The CDR3 loop spans 17 amino acids. J lost 7 bases, V lost 8 bases, and 18 bases had no gene match. The germline CDR1 and CDR2 sequences are PRHDT and FYEKMQ (reference sequence). The CDR3 sequence: CASGTPGQGHRSEKLFF. The CDR3 region has the DNA TGTGCCAGCGGAACCCCTGGACAGGGACATAGGAGTGAAAAACTGTTTTTT.

V and J are TRBV2 and TRBJ2-3, with D possibly being TRBD1 (5 bases). V was trimmed by 6 bases and J by 0 bases, leaving 10 bases between them. This CDR3 has 14 amino acids. Germline values: CDR1 SNHLY, CDR2 FYNNEI. The CDR3 sequence is CASRVGVSTDTQYF. The DNA for the CDR3 is TGTGCCAGCAGGGTAGGGGTTAGCACAGATACGCAGTATTTT.

This chain links TRBV14 with TRBJ1-1; no definite D call. The V gene's germline CDR1 is SGHDN and CDR2 FVKESK. The CDR3 is 13 amino acids. V lost 4 bases and J lost 0, with 6 bases in between. The CDR3 region has the DNA TGTGCCAGCAGCCTCCACATGAACACTGAAGCTTTCTTT. It translates to CASSLHMNTEAFF.

The rearrangement joins TRBV2 to TRBJ2-2; 16 bases match TRBD2. The junction had 13 bases not matched to a gene; V was cut back by 5 bases and J by 4 bases. This CDR3 is built from 20 residues. CDR1 is SNHLY and CDR2 is FYNNEI in the germline V gene. The CDR3 is CASSSFRGLAGGLSTGELFF. The DNA of the CDR3 is TGTGCCAGCAGTTCCTTCAGGGGACTAGCGGGGGGGCTGAGCACCGGGGAGCTGTTTTTT.

Here the CDR3 reads CASSVGDSYYEQYF. The CDR3 nucleotides read TGTGCCAGCAGTGTAGGGGACAGCTATTACGAGCAGTACTTC. This chain connects TRBV2 to TRBJ2-7; 7 positions agree with TRBD1. The CDR3 loop spans 14 amino acids. Germline V CDR1 and CDR2: SNHLY, FYNNEI. J lost 4 bases, V lost 4 bases, and 7 bases had no gene match.

The chain carries TRBV6-2 or TRBV6-3 and TRBJ2-1, with TRBD1 identical over 7 bases. The germline gives CDR1 MNHEY, CDR2 SVGEGT. The CDR3 length is 16 residues. V was clipped by 4 bases and J by 0 bases; unmatched bases: 6. CDR3 residues: CASSFAEGASYNEQFF. CDR3 nucleotides: TGTGCCAGCAGTTTCGCCGAGGGGGCCTCCTACAATGAGCAGTTCTTC.

The J gene is TRBJ1-2, the V gene TRBV7-9, with TRBD1 as a possible D gene (5 bases). The germline V and J ends were trimmed by 4 bases and 7 bases, with 10 bases remaining between them. Germline-derived CDR1 and CDR2 are SEHNR and FQNEAQ (reference sequence). CDR3 length equals 12 residues. The CDR3, as DNA: TGTGCCAGCAGCTCGGGGGTCATTGGCTACACCTTC. It encodes CASSSGVIGYTF.

This chain uses TRBV29-1 with TRBJ2-1, with TRBD2 matching 8 bases. V lost 7 bases to trimming and J lost 7 bases; unmatched junction nucleotides: 12. The CDR3 is 14 amino acids. The germline gives CDR1 SQVTM, CDR2 ANQGSEA. The DNA of the CDR3 is TGCAGCGCCTTCGGCGGTCGGGGGGGGAATGAGCAGTTCTTC. It codes for CSAFGGRGGNEQFF.